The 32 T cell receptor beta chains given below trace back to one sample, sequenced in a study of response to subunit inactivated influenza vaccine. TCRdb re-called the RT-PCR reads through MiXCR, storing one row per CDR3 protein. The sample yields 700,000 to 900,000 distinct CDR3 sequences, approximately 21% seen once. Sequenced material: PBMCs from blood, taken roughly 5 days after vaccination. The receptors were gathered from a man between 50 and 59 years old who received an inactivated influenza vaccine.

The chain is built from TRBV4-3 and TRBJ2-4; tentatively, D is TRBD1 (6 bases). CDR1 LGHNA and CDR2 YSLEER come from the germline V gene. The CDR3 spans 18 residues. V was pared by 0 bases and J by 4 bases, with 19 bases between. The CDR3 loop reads CASSQEGRGWLGKNIQYF. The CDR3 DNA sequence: TGCGCCAGCAGCCAAGAGGGCAGGGGATGGTTGGGTAAAAACATTCAGTACTTC.

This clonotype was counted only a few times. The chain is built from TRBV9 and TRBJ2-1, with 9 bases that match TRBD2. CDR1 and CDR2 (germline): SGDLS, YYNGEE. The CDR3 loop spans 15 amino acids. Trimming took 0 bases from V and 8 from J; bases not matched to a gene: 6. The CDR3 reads CASSVGSGRFDEQFF. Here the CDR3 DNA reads TGTGCCAGCAGCGTAGGAAGCGGGAGGTTCGATGAGCAGTTCTTC.

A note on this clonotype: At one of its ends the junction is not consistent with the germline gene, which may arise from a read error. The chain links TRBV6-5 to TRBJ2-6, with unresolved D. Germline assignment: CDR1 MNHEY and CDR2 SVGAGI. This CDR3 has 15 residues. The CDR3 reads CPSSYLIAGANVLTF. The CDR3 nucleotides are TGTCCCAGCAGTTACTTGATAGCAGGGGCCAACGTCCTGACTTTC.

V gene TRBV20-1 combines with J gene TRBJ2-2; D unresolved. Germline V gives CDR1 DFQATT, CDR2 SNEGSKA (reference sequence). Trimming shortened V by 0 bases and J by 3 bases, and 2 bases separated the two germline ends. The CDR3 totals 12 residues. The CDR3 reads CSARDYTGELFF. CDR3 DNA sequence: TGCAGTGCTAGAGATTACACCGGGGAGCTGTTTTTT.

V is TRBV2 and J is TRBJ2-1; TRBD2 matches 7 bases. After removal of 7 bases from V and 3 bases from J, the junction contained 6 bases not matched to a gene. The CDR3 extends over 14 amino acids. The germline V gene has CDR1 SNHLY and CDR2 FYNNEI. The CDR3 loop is CASIGRERYNEQFF. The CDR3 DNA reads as TGTGCCAGCATAGGGCGGGAGCGCTACAATGAGCAGTTCTTC.

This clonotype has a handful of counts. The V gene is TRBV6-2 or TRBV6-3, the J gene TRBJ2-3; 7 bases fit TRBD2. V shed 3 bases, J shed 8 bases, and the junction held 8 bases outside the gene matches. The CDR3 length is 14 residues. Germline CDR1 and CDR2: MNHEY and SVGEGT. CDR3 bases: TGTGCCAGCAGTTATCCAGCGGGAAAGGTTACGCAGTATTTT. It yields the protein CASSYPAGKVTQYF.

The CDR3: CASSLGTAISYEQYF. Written as DNA, the CDR3 is TGTGCCAGCAGCTTGGGGACAGCTATCTCCTACGAGCAGTACTTC. This sequence joins TRBV11-2 and TRBJ2-7; 7 bases line up with TRBD1. Germline V gene sequence: CDR1 SGHAT, CDR2 FQNNGV. The CDR3 runs to 15 residues. Losses at the gene ends were 3 bases for V and 0 bases for J; bases not matched to a gene: 5. The full variable domain, completed using reference TRBV11-2 and TRBJ2-7, is EAGVAQSPRYKIIEKRQSVAFWCNPISGHATLYWYQQILGQGPKLLIQFQNNGVVDDSQLPKDRFSAERLKGVDSTLKIQPAKLEDSAVYLCASSLGTAISYEQYFGPGTRLTVT.

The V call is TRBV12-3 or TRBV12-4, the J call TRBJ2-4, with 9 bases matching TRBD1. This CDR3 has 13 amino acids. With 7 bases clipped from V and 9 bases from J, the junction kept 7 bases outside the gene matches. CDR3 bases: TGTGCCAGCACCCTGACAGGGGGTGGCATTCAGTACTTC. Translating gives CASTLTGGGIQYF.

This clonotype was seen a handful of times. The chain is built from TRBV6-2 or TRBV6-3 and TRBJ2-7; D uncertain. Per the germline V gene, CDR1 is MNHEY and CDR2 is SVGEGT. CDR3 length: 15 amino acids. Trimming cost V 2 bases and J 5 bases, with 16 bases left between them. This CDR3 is CASSYTDFGPHEQYF. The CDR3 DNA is TGTGCCAGCAGTTACACCGACTTCGGCCCCCACGAGCAGTACTTC.

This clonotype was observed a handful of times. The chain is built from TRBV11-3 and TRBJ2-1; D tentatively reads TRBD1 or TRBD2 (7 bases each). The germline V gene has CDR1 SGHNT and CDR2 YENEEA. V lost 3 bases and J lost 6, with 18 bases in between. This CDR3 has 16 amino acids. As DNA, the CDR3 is TGTGCCAGCAGCTTGGCGAAGGGCAGGGGGGGCAATGAGCAGTTCTTC. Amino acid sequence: CASSLAKGRGGNEQFF.

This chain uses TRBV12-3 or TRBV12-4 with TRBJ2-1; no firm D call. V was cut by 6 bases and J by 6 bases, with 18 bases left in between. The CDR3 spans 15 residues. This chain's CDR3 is CASSNLKTWINEQFF. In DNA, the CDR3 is TGTGCCAGCAGCAATCTCAAGACTTGGATCAATGAGCAGTTCTTC.

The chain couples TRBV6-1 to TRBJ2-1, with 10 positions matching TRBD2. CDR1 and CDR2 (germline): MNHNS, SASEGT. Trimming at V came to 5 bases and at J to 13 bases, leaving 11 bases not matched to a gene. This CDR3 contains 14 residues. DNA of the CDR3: TGTGCCAGCAGTAGCGGGGGGGCCGCTGGCGCCCAGTTCTTC. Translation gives CASSSGGAAGAQFF.

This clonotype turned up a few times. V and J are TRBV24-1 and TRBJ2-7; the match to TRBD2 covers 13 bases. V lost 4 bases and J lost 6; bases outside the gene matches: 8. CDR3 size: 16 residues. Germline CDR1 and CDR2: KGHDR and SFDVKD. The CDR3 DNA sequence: TGTGCCACCAGTGAACCAGGACTAGCGGGAGACTCCGAGCAGTACTTC. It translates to CATSEPGLAGDSEQYF.

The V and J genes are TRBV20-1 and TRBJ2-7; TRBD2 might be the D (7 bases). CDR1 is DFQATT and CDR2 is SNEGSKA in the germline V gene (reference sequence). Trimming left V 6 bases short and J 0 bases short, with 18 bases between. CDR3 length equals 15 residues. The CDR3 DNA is TGCAGTGCGTCTCCTAGCGGAGGGGGCTCCTACGAGCAGTACTTC. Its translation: CSASPSGGGSYEQYF.

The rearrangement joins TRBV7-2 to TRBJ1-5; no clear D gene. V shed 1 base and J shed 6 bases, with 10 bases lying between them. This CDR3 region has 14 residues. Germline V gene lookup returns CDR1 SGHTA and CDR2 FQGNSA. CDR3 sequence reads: CASSLGVVSQPQHF. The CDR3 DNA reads TGTGCCAGCAGCTTAGGAGTCGTTAGTCAGCCCCAGCATTTT. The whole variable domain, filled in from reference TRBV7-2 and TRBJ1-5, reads GAGVSQSPSNKVTEKGKDVELRCDPISGHTALYWYRQSLGQGLEFLIYFQGNSAPDKSGLPSDRFSAERTGGSVSTLTIQRTQQEDSAVYLCASSLGVVSQPQHFGDGTRLSIL.

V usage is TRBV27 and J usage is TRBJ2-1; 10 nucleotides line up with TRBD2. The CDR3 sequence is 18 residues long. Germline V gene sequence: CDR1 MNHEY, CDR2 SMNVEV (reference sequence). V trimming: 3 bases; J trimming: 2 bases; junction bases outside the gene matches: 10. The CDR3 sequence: CASSFLREAGGAYNEQFF. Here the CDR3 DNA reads TGTGCCAGCAGTTTTCTTCGGGAAGCGGGAGGGGCCTACAATGAGCAGTTCTTC.

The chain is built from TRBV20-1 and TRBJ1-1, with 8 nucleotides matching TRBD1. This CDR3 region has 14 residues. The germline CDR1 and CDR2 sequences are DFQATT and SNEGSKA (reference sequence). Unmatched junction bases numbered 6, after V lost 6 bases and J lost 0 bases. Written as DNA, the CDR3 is TGCAGTGCAGACAGGGGATACATGAACACTGAAGCTTTCTTT. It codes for CSADRGYMNTEAFF.

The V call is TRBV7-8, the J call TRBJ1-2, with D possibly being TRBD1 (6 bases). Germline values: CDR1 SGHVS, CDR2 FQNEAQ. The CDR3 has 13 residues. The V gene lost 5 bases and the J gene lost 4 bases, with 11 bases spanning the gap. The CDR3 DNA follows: TGTGCCAGCAGCCAAAAGGGGGGCTATGGCTACACCTTC. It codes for CASSQKGGYGYTF.

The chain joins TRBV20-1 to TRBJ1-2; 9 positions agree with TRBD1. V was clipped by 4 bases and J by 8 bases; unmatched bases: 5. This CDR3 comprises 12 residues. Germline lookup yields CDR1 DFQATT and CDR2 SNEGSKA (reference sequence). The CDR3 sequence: CSAIWGQGGYTF. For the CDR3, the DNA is TGCAGTGCTATTTGGGGACAGGGCGGCTACACCTTC.

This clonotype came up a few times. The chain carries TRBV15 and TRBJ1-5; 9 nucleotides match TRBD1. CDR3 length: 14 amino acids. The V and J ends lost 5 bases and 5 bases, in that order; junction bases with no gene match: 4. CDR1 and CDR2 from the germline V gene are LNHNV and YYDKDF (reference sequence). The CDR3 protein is CATSPGQGHQPQHF. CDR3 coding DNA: TGTGCCACCAGCCCGGGACAGGGCCATCAGCCCCAGCATTTT. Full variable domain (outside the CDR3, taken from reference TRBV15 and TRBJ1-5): DAMVIQNPRYQVTQFGKPVTLSCSQTLNHNVMYWYQQKSSQAPKLLFHYYDKDFNNEADTPDNFQSRRPNTSFCFLDIRSPGLGDTAMYLCATSPGQGHQPQHFGDGTRLSIL.

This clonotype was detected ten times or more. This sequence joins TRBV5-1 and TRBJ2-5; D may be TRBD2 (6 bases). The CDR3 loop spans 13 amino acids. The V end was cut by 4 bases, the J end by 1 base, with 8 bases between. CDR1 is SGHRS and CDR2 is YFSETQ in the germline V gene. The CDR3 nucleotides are TGCGCCAGCAGCGGGACTCCCCAAGAGACCCAGTACTTC. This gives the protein CASSGTPQETQYF.

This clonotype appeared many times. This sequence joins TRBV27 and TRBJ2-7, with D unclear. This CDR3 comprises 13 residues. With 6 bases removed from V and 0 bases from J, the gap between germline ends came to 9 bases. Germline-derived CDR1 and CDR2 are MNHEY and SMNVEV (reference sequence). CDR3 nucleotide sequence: TGTGCCAGCAGGCGTACGAACTCCTACGAGCAGTACTTC. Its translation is CASRRTNSYEQYF.

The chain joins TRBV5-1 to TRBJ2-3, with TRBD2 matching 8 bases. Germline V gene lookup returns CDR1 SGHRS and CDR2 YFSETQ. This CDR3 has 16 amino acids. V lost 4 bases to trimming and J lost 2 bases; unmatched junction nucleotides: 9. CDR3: CASSVGTSRSTDTQYF. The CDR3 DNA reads TGCGCCAGCAGCGTAGGGACTAGTCGTTCCACAGATACGCAGTATTTT. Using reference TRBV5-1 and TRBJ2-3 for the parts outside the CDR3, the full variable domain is KAGVTQTPRYLIKTRGQQVTLSCSPISGHRSVSWYQQTPGQGLQFLFEYFSETQRNKGNFPGRFSGRQFSNSRSEMNVSTLELGDSALYLCASSVGTSRSTDTQYFGPGTRLTVL.

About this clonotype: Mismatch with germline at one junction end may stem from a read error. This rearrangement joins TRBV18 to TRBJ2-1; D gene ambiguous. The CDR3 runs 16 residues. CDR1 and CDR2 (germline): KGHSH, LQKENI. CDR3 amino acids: CASSPPSVKSYSEQFF. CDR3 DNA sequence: TGTGCCAGCTCACCACCGTCGGTTAAAAGCTACAGTGAGCAGTTCTTC.

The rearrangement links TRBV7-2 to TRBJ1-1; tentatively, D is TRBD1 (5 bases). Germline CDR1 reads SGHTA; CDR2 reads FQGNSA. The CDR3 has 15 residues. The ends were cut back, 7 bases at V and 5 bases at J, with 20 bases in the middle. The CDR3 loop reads CASTPGRGGSTEAFF. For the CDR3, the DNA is TGTGCCAGCACCCCTGGCCGGGGGGGTAGTACTGAAGCTTTCTTT.

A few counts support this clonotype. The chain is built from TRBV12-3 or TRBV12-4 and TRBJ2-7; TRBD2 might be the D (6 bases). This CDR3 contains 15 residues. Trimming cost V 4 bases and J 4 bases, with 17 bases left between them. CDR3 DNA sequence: TGTGCCAGCAGTTCCCACCGGGCTAGCGAGTACGAGCAGTACTTC. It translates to CASSSHRASEYEQYF.

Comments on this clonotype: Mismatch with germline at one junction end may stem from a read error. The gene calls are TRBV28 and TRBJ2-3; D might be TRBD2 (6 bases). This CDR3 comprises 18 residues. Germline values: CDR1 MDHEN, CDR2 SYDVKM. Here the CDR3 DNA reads TGTGCCTGCAGTTTCGCTCCACGACTAGTAGCTGGCACAGATACGCAGTATTTT. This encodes CACSFAPRLVAGTDTQYF. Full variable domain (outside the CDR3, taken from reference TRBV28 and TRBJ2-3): DVKVTQSSRYLVKRTGEKVFLECVQDMDHENMFWYRQDPGLGLRLIYFSYDVKMKEKGDIPEGYSVSREKKERFSLILESASTNQTSMYLCACSFAPRLVAGTDTQYFGPGTRLTVL.

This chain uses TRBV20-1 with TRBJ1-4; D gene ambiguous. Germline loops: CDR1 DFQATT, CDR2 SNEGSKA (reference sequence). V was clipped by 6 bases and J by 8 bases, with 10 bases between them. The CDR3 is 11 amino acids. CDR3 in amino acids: CSATPREKLFF. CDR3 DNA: TGCAGTGCCACCCCTCGGGAAAAACTGTTTTTT.

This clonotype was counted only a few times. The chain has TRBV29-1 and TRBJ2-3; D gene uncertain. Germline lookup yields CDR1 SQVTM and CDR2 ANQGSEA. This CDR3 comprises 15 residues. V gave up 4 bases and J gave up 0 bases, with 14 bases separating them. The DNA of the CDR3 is TGCAGCGTTGGAGTGGGGATAACTAGCACAGATACGCAGTATTTT. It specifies CSVGVGITSTDTQYF.

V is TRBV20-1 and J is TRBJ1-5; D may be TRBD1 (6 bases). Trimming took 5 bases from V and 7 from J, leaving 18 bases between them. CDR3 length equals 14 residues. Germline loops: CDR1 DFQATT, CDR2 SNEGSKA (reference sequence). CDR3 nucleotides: TGCAGTGCTTCGTCTACAGGGATGGGGCAGCCCCAGCATTTT. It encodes CSASSTGMGQPQHF.

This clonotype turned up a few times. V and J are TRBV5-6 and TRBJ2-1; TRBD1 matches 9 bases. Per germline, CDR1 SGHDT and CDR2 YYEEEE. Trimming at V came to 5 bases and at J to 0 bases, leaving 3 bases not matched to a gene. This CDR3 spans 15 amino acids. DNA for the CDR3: TGTGCCAGCAGGCGGGGACAGGGCTCCTACAATGAGCAGTTCTTC. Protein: CASRRGQGSYNEQFF. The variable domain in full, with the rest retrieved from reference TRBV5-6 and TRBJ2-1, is DAGVTQSPTHLIKTRGQQVTLRCSPKSGHDTVSWYQQALGQGPQFIFQYYEEEERQRGNFPDRFSGHQFPNYSSELNVNALLLGDSALYLCASRRGQGSYNEQFFGPGTRLTVL.

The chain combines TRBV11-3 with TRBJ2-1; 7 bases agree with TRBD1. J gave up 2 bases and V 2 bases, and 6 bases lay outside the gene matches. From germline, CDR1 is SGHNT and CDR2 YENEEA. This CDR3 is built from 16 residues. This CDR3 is CASSLRGTEAYNEQFF. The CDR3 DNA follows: TGTGCCAGCAGCTTAAGAGGGACAGAGGCCTACAATGAGCAGTTCTTC.